These 20 T cell receptor beta chains were all obtained from the same sample, sequenced in a study of CD4 and CD8 cells across lung adenocarcinoma regions. TCRdb processed the PCR reads anew with MiXCR; each CDR3 protein has one entry. The table includes about 25,000 distinct CDR3 sequences, about 50% detected once. The sample taken for sequencing was CD8+ T cells from the center of a lung tumor. These receptors were taken from a male donor with lung adenocarcinoma. The CD4 and CD8 labels of this study may be unreliable.

The sample holds many counts of this clonotype. This chain connects TRBV6-1 to TRBJ1-1; no clear D gene. Germline loops: CDR1 MNHNS, CDR2 SASEGT. V dropped 6 bases and J dropped 1 base, with 6 bases sitting between them. The CDR3 totals 12 residues. CDR3 sequence (DNA): TGTGCCAGCAGCAAAACGAACACTGAAGCTTTCTTT. Translation: CASSKTNTEAFF.

This clonotype was detected many times. The chain links TRBV4-1 to TRBJ2-1; a weak D match, TRBD1 (5 bases). The J call may not be correct, given that the DNA end is closer to TRBJ2-7. CDR3 length: 17 amino acids. Looked up from germline, CDR1 is MGHRA and CDR2 is YSYEKL. The CDR3 bases are TGCGCCAGCAGCCAAGACCGAGGAAGGCAGGGAATAAACGAGCAGTACTTC. Translating gives CASSQDRGRQGINEQYF.

The chain combines TRBV6-1 with TRBJ2-4, with TRBD2 matching 8 bases. The V and J ends lost 11 bases and 3 bases, in that order; junction bases with no gene match: 9. This CDR3 region has 14 residues. The germline CDR1 and CDR2 sequences are MNHNS and SASEGT. CDR3 residues: CAGTGGGGKNIQYF. CDR3 sequence (DNA): TGTGCCGGCACGGGGGGGGGGGGCAAAAACATTCAGTACTTC.

The sample holds many counts of this clonotype. This chain links TRBV7-2 with TRBJ1-1; D not certain. The CDR3 covers 14 residues. Trimming cost V 3 bases and J 1 base, with 9 bases left between them. CDR1 is SGHTA, CDR2 FQGNSA, per germline. CDR3 residues: CASSLDVRNTEAFF. CDR3 nucleotides: TGTGCCAGCAGCTTGGACGTACGGAACACTGAAGCTTTCTTT.

In the case of this clonotype: Mismatch with germline at one junction end may stem from a read error. The V gene is TRBV10-2, the J gene TRBJ2-4; D may be TRBD2 (7 bases). From germline, CDR1 is WSHSY and CDR2 SAAADI. The CDR3 runs 14 residues. The CDR3 coding sequence is TGTGCCGGGCGCGGGGGCGGGCAACAACACACCCAGTACTTC. Protein sequence: CAGRGGGQQHTQYF.

The chain recombines TRBV4-1 with TRBJ2-3, with D perhaps TRBD1 or TRBD2 (6 bases each). The germline V gene encodes CDR1 MGHRA and CDR2 YSYEKL. This CDR3 has 15 residues. V was cut by 3 bases and J by 2 bases, with 12 bases left in between. The CDR3 sequence: CASSQGGGATDTQYF. As DNA, the CDR3 is TGCGCCAGCAGCCAGGGGGGCGGAGCCACAGATACGCAGTATTTT.

This clonotype was recorded many times. The genes are TRBV11-2 and TRBJ2-3; D not certain. Looked up from germline, CDR1 is SGHAT and CDR2 is FQNNGV. This CDR3 is built from 13 residues. V lost 0 bases and J 1 base, leaving 2 bases between the germline ends. The CDR3 DNA sequence: TGTGCCAGCAGCTTAGAGCGCACAGATACGCAGTATTTT. Translated, it gives CASSLERTDTQYF.

The chain carries TRBV5-1 and TRBJ2-5; perhaps TRBD1 as D (6 bases). The CDR3 contains 12 residues. Germline lookup yields CDR1 SGHRS and CDR2 YFSETQ. V lost 10 bases and J lost 9, with 19 bases in between. The CDR3, as DNA: TGCGCCGGGGGCCTGGACCAAGGGGCCCAGTACTTC. As protein: CAGGLDQGAQYF.

With regard to this clonotype: Mismatch with germline at one junction end may stem from a read error. For the CDR3, the DNA is TGTGGCGGCAGGACGGTGTGGGCCAAAGATACTCAGTATTTC. Amino acid sequence: CGGRTVWAKDTQYF. The rearrangement links TRBV3-1 to TRBJ2-3; unclear D gene. This CDR3 has 14 residues. Germline V gene sequence: CDR1 LGHDT, CDR2 YNNKEL (reference sequence).

CDR3 in amino acids: CASSFSGAYNEQFF. The CDR3 region has the DNA TGTGCCAGCAGCTTTAGTGGGGCTTACAATGAGCAGTTCTTC. The chain has TRBV11-3 and TRBJ2-1; tentative D call: TRBD1 (5 bases). The CDR3 covers 14 residues. V lost 3 bases, J lost 4 bases, and 10 bases lay in between. CDR1 and CDR2 from the germline V gene are SGHNT and YENEEA.

The chain employs TRBV10-1 and TRBJ2-1; 8 nucleotides match TRBD2. CDR3 length equals 14 residues. In germline, CDR1 is WNHNN, CDR2 SYGVQD (reference sequence). V gave up 0 bases and J gave up 9 bases; unmatched junction bases: 4. This CDR3 is CASSESSGSAEQFF. The CDR3, as DNA: TGCGCCAGCAGTGAGTCGAGCGGGAGCGCTGAGCAGTTCTTC.

The genes are TRBV27 and TRBJ2-1, with D perhaps assigned TRBD1 or TRBD2 (5 bases each). This CDR3 has 16 amino acids. The germline V and J ends were trimmed by 6 bases and 6 bases, with 21 bases remaining between them. Per germline, CDR1 MNHEY and CDR2 SMNVEV (reference sequence). CDR3 bases: TGTGCCAGCAGCCTCACGGGGCGGGCCACAACCAATGAGCAGTTCTTC. Its protein product is CASSLTGRATTNEQFF.

Concerning this clonotype: One end of the junction is discordant with germline, which a read error may explain. This chain links TRBV6-4 with TRBJ2-3, with D perhaps matching TRBD1 or TRBD2 (6 bases each). Germline V gives CDR1 MRHNA, CDR2 SNTAGT. CDR3 length equals 14 residues. The CDR3 loop reads CAGSGSRDTDTQYF. The CDR3, as DNA: TGTGCGGGCAGTGGCTCGCGGGACACAGATACGCAGTACTTT.

This clonotype was detected many times. The chain uses TRBV27 and TRBJ1-4, with 10 bases matching TRBD1. The germline V gene encodes CDR1 MNHEY and CDR2 SMNVEV (reference sequence). This CDR3 region has 15 residues. V shed 3 bases and J 7 bases; nucleotides not matched to a gene: 5. CDR3 bases: TGTGCCAGCAGTTTGACAGGGGGCTCGGGTGAAAAACTGTTTTTT. Its protein is CASSLTGGSGEKLFF. The variable domain in full, completed from reference TRBV27 and TRBJ1-4, reads EAQVTQNPRYLITVTGKKLTVTCSQNMNHEYMSWYRQDPGLGLRQIYYSMNVEVTDKGDVPEGYKVSRKEKRNFPLILESPSPNQTSLYFCASSLTGGSGEKLFFGSGTQLSVL.

V and J are TRBV9 and TRBJ2-1, with TRBD2 identical over 14 bases. V was pared by 3 bases and J by 9 bases, with 2 bases of the junction left unmatched. There are 14 residues in the CDR3. CDR1 is SGDLS and CDR2 is YYNGEE in the germline V gene. CDR3 in DNA: TGTGCCAGCAGCGGGGGACTAGCGGGAGTTGAGCAGTTCTTC. It yields the protein CASSGGLAGVEQFF.

To note about this clonotype: A much larger clone sits a single nucleotide away, making a read error possible. The V gene is TRBV7-3, the J gene TRBJ2-5, with D possibly TRBD1 on 6 matching bases. Between the trimmed V and J ends, which lost 5 bases and 11 bases, there was a span of 21 bases. Germline V lookup: CDR1 SGHTA, CDR2 FQGTGA. The CDR3 covers 14 residues. DNA for the CDR3: TGTGCCAGCAGCGAACAGGGATCCTACAATGAGCAGTACTTC. Translating gives CASSEQGSYNEQYF.

At least ten counts were recorded for this clonotype. The chain employs TRBV30 and TRBJ2-7, with D unclear. The CDR3 covers 13 residues. Germline CDR1 GTSNPN, CDR2 SVGIG (reference sequence). V gave up 0 bases and J gave up 0 bases, with 6 bases separating them. The CDR3 is CAWSVGNSYEQYF. CDR3 bases: TGTGCCTGGAGTGTAGGGAACTCCTACGAGCAGTACTTC.

This chain connects TRBV6-4 to TRBJ2-6, with TRBD1 identical over 9 bases. CDR1 is MRHNA, CDR2 SNTAGT, per germline. V gave up 0 bases and J gave up 0 bases; unmatched junction bases: 3. The length of the CDR3 is 18 residues. The CDR3 reads CASSDSGQGRSGANVLTF. The CDR3 DNA follows: TGTGCCAGCAGTGACTCAGGACAGGGGCGCTCTGGGGCCAACGTCCTGACTTTC.

The gene calls are TRBV7-3 and TRBJ2-1, with 8 bases matching TRBD2. Gene TRBJ2-5 matches the end of the DNA better, so the J call may be wrong. CDR1 and CDR2 (germline): SGHTA, FQGTGA. The CDR3 contains 15 residues. The CDR3 loop is CASSLMAGGSETQYF. In DNA form, the CDR3 reads TGTGCCAGCAGCTTAATGGCGGGAGGATCTGAGACCCAGTACTTC.

The chain recombines TRBV27 with TRBJ2-4; D ambiguous. V lost 3 bases, J lost 0 bases, and 12 bases lay in between. This CDR3 region has 16 residues. Germline V gene lookup returns CDR1 MNHEY and CDR2 SMNVEV (reference sequence). The CDR3 is CASSFNFDLAKNIQYF. The CDR3 DNA sequence: TGTGCCAGCAGTTTCAATTTCGACTTAGCCAAAAACATTCAGTACTTC.